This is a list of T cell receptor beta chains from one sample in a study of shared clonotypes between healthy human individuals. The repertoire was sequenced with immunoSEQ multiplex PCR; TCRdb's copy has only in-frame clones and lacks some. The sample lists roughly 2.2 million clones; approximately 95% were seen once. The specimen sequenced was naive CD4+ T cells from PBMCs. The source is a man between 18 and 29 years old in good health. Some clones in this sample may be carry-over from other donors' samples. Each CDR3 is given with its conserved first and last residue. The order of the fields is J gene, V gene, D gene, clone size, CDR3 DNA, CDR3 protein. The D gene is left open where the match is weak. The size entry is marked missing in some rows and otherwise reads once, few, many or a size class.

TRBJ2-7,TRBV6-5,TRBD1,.,TGTGCCAGCAGTCGGGATCGGGACAGGATCTACGAGCAGTACTTC,CASSRDRDRIYEQYF
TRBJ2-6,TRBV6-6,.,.,TGTGCCAGCAGTTACTCCGATCCCGGGGGCACGCGGGTCCTGACTTTC,CASSYSDPGGTRVLTF
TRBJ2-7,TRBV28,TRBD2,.,TGTGCCAGCAGTTTACCAGCGGGAGGCCCCTACGAGCAGTACTTC,CASSLPAGGPYEQYF
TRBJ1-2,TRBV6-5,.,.,TGTGCCAGCAGTAGGGGTGACGCGGGCTACACCTTC,CASSRGDAGYTF
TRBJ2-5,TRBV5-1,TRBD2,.,TGCGCCAGCAGCTCGGGGGGACTAGCGGGAGCACGGGAGACCCAGTACTTC,CASSSGGLAGARETQYF
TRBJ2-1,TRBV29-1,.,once,TGCAGCGTTGAAGTGGGGGCTACCAATGAGCAGTTCTTC,CSVEVGATNEQFF
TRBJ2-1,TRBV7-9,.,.,TGTGCCAGCAGCTTAGGGGCTGGGACTGAGCAGTTCTTC,CASSLGAGTEQFF
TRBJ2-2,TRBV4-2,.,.,TGTGCCAGCAGCCAAGACCGGCAGGGTAATACCGGGGAGCTGTTTTTT,CASSQDRQGNTGELFF
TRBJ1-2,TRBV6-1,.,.,TGTGCCAGCAGCCCACGGGCCTATGGCTACACCTTC,CASSPRAYGYTF
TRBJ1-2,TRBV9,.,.,TGTGCCAGCAGCACCCCGGGCAGTGGCGGCTACACCTTC,CASSTPGSGGYTF
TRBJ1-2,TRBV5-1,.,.,TGCGCCAGCAGCTTGAGTCCGCACTATGGCTACACCTTC,CASSLSPHYGYTF
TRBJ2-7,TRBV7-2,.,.,TGTGCCAGCAGCTTAGGTCCGGCGGGGATCCAGCAGTACTTC,CASSLGPAGIQQYF
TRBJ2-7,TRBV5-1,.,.,TGCGCCAGCAGCTTGGAACAGGGGAGGGAGCAGTACTTC,CASSLEQGREQYF
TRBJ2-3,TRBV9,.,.,TGTGCCAGCAGCGTAGGGGTGGGTTTAGATACGCAGTATTTT,CASSVGVGLDTQYF
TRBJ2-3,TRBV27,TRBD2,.,TGTGCCAGCAACCCCCGACCGGGACTAGCGGGAGGGCCAGTGGATACGCAGTATTTT,CASNPRPGLAGGPVDTQYF
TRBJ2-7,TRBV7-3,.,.,TGTGCCAGCAGCCTGGGGACTGGAATCCCTTACGAGCAGTACTTC,CASSLGTGIPYEQYF
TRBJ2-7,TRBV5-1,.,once,TGCGCCAGCAGCTTGGGGCGTGCGAACGAGCAGTACTTC,CASSLGRANEQYF
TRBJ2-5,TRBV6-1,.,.,TGTGCCAGCAGTGAAGTCCCGGGGTGGGTAGAGACCCAGTACTTC,CASSEVPGWVETQYF
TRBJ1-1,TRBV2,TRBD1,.,TGTGCCAGCACTCCGGGACAGTCCTTAAAAAATTTCTTT,CASTPGQSLKNFF
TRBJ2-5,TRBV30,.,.,TGTGCCTGGAGTGTAGGCCTAGCAAGAGAGACCCAGTACTTC,CAWSVGLARETQYF
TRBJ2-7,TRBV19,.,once,TGTGCCAGTAGTTATGACTCCCGGGCCTACGAGCAGTACTTC,CASSYDSRAYEQYF
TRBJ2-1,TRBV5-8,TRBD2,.,TGTGCCAGCAGCCGACACGAAGGACTAGCGGACAATGAGCAGTTCTTC,CASSRHEGLADNEQFF
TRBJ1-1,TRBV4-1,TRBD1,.,TGCGCCAGCAGCTCGGGACAGCCGAACACTGAAGCTTTCTTT,CASSSGQPNTEAFF
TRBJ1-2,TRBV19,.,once,TGTGCCAGTAGTATCCGGGGGAACTATGGCTACACCTTC,CASSIRGNYGYTF
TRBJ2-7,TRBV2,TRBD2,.,TGTGCCAGCCTGGGGCCCGCGGGAGCCTACGAGCAGTACTTC,CASLGPAGAYEQYF
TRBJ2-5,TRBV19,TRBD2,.,TGTGCCAGTAGTCATGGACTAGCGGAAGAGACCCAGTACTTC,CASSHGLAEETQYF
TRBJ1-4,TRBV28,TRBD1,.,TGTGCCAGCAGTCCCCTGACAGGGACACTTGGAAAACTGTTTTTT,CASSPLTGTLGKLFF
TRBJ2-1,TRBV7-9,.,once,TGTGCCAGCAGCTCCACTGGAGTTAATGAGCAGTTCTTC,CASSSTGVNEQFF
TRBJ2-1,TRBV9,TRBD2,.,TGTGCCAGCAGCGCTGCTAGGACTAGCGGATACAATGAGCAGTTCTTC,CASSAARTSGYNEQFF
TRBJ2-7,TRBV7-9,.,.,TGTGCCAGGGACGGTTTCGGGTTGGACCTCTACGAGCAGTACTTC,CARDGFGLDLYEQYF
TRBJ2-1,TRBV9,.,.,TGTGCCAGCAGCGTTTCCGGGACCAGCTCCTACAATGAGCAGTTCTTC,CASSVSGTSSYNEQFF
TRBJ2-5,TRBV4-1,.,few,TGCGCCAGCAGCCAAGCCCGGGGCGAGACCCAGTACTTC,CASSQARGETQYF
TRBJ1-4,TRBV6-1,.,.,TGTGCCAGCAGTGCCCAACCAAGCCGGGACAAGGTACGAAAACTGTTTTTT,CASSAQPSRDKVRKLFF